A single sample is the source of the 20 T cell receptor beta chains below, sequenced in a study of T cells in pancreatic ductal adenocarcinoma. Surgery without prior neoadjuvant therapy was the treatment of the selected pancreatic ductal adenocarcinoma patients. Clones were sequenced by immunoSEQ multiplex PCR, and TCRdb holds only the in-frame ones, with some missing. The data contain over 15,000 clones, 91% of them seen just once; the ten biggest clones take up approximately 15%. Sequenced: PBMCs. Source of these receptors: a human donor with pancreatic ductal adenocarcinoma.

J is TRBJ1-3 and V is TRBV10-3; TRBD1 is a possible D gene (6 bases). Trimming pared 8 bases from V and 0 bases from J, leaving 14 bases between. Germline CDR1 reads ENHRY; CDR2 reads SYGVKD. CDR3 length: 15 residues. The CDR3 DNA reads TGTGCCATCGGGGGCAGGGCCGTCTCTGGAAACACCATATATTTT. This translates into CAIGGRAVSGNTIYF.

This chain links TRBV19 with TRBJ1-1, with D maybe TRBD1 (6 bases). The CDR3 spans 15 residues. The V end was cut by 6 bases, the J end by 4 bases, with 18 bases between. Germline CDR1 and CDR2: LNHDA and SQIVND (reference sequence). This CDR3 reads CASSLTLGAFTEAFF. The CDR3 region has the DNA TGTGCCAGTAGCCTTACTTTGGGGGCATTCACTGAAGCTTTCTTT.

The genes are TRBV7-2 and TRBJ1-6; 12 bases are shared with TRBD1. The CDR3 spans 19 residues. CDR1 is SGHTA, CDR2 FQGNSA, per germline. The ends lost 2 bases at V and 0 bases at J; junction bases unmatched: 5. CDR3 coding DNA: TGTGCCAGCAGCTTAACCGGGACAGGGGGCCGCTCCTATAATTCACCCCTCCACTTT. It encodes CASSLTGTGGRSYNSPLHF.

The chain employs TRBV30 and TRBJ2-7, with TRBD2 matching over 7 bases. In germline, CDR1 is GTSNPN, CDR2 SVGIG (reference sequence). The CDR3 is 14 residues long. The CDR3 bases are TGTTCATCTGGACGGCCGGGGGGTTCCTACGAGCAGTACTTC. Encoded protein: CSSGRPGGSYEQYF.

This clone was detected once. The chain carries TRBV5-1 and TRBJ2-1; D may be TRBD2 (5 bases). CDR3 length equals 16 residues. Trimming pared 0 bases from V and 7 bases from J, leaving 17 bases between. Looked up from germline, CDR1 is SGHRS and CDR2 is YFSETQ. The CDR3, as DNA: TGCGCCAGCAGCTTGGAAACGGGAATCTCTGGGAATGAGCAGTTCTTC. Amino acids: CASSLETGISGNEQFF.

V gene TRBV7-2 combines with J gene TRBJ1-6; 7 bases line up with TRBD1. This CDR3 is 14 amino acids long. Germline CDR1 reads SGHTA; CDR2 reads FQGNSA. The ends lost 3 bases at V and 13 bases at J; junction bases unmatched: 9. The CDR3 nucleotides are TGTGCCAGCAGCTTTGACAGGGCGATCGGGCCCCTCCACTTT. Translated, it gives CASSFDRAIGPLHF.

This chain links TRBV5-8 with TRBJ1-1, with 9 bases that match TRBD1. The CDR3 loop spans 16 amino acids. The trim removed 4 bases at V and 3 bases at J, leaving 10 bases unmatched. Germline V lookup: CDR1 SGHTS, CDR2 YDEGEE. The CDR3 spells CASSPGEGQGDTEAFF. The CDR3 DNA reads as TGTGCCAGCAGCCCGGGAGAGGGACAGGGAGACACTGAAGCTTTCTTT. Full variable domain (missing parts from reference TRBV5-8 and TRBJ1-1): EAGVTQSPTHLIKTRGQQATLRCSPISGHTSVYWYQQALGLGLQFLLWYDEGEERNRGNFPPRFSGRQFPNYSSELNVNALELEDSALYLCASSPGEGQGDTEAFFGQGTRLTVV.

The chain couples TRBV27 to TRBJ2-7; 8 bases agree with TRBD1. The CDR3 consists of 16 residues. Germline V gene lookup returns CDR1 MNHEY and CDR2 SMNVEV (reference sequence). With V trimmed by 8 bases and J by 2 bases, 14 bases remained unmatched. CDR3 nucleotide sequence: TGTGCCAGCGTGGGCTCGGCAGGGGGCCGCCCCTACGAGCAGTACTTC. Translation gives CASVGSAGGRPYEQYF.

This clone is a singleton in its sample. The CDR3 loop is CASTTSPSLAGVTYEQYF. The CDR3 DNA reads TGTGCCAGCACCACGTCCCCCTCACTAGCGGGAGTGACCTACGAGCAGTACTTC. This chain uses TRBV7-2 with TRBJ2-7; TRBD2 agrees at 11 bases. Trimming at V came to 7 bases and at J to 2 bases, leaving 16 bases not matched to a gene. The CDR3 is made up of 18 amino acids. The V gene's germline CDR1 is SGHTA and CDR2 FQGNSA.

The V and J genes are TRBV5-4 and TRBJ2-1; D is unresolved. Trimming removed 0 bases at V and 12 bases at J, with 7 bases between. This CDR3 is built from 11 residues. Germline V gene sequence: CDR1 SGHNT, CDR2 YYREEE (reference sequence). The CDR3 coding sequence is TGTGCCAGCAGCTTGGATACTGGGCAGTTCTTC. Amino acid sequence: CASSLDTGQFF.

The DNA for the CDR3 is TGTGCCAGCAGCTCATCCGGGACAGGTCGAAAAAGCTATGGCTACACCTTC. Translating gives CASSSSGTGRKSYGYTF. The V and J genes are TRBV9 and TRBJ1-2, with 8 positions matching TRBD1. Per the germline V gene, CDR1 is SGDLS and CDR2 is YYNGEE. The V gene end was trimmed by 4 bases and the J gene end by 4 bases; junction bases not matched to a gene: 15. The CDR3 runs to 17 residues.

V gene TRBV15 combines with J gene TRBJ2-3; unclear D gene. The CDR3 has 18 amino acids. With 0 bases removed from V and 0 bases from J, the gap between germline ends came to 16 bases. Germline V CDR1 and CDR2: LNHNV, YYDKDF (reference sequence). The CDR3 region is CATSRDQSALPSTDTQYF. CDR3 in DNA: TGTGCCACCAGCAGAGATCAGTCTGCCCTCCCAAGCACAGATACGCAGTATTTT.

This clone occurred once. This sequence joins TRBV27 and TRBJ2-7, with D possibly matching TRBD1 (5 bases). CDR1 is MNHEY and CDR2 is SMNVEV in the germline V gene (reference sequence). This CDR3 region has 15 residues. Trimming took 5 bases from V and 7 from J, leaving 21 bases between them. CDR3 sequence (DNA): TGTGCCAGCAGTCCCTGCCCGGCCAGGGCCTGTGAGCAGTACTTC. This sequence encodes CASSPCPARACEQYF.

V usage is TRBV6-1 and J usage is TRBJ2-7; TRBD1 aligns across 8 bases. The CDR3 is 14 amino acids. V shed 6 bases and J 3 bases; nucleotides not matched to a gene: 7. The germline gives CDR1 MNHNS, CDR2 SASEGT. The CDR3 loop is CASSRDRSGYEQYF. The DNA for the CDR3 is TGTGCCAGCAGCCGGGACAGGTCTGGCTACGAGCAGTACTTC.

V and J are TRBV7-3 and TRBJ2-2, with TRBD2 matching 7 bases. The CDR3 spans 18 residues. Germline assignment: CDR1 SGHTA and CDR2 FQGTGA. Trimming cost V 5 bases and J 0 bases; bases outside gene matches: 12. CDR3 DNA sequence: TGTGCCAGCAGCCCGGTGGGAGGGGCGAATTCGAACACCGGGGAGCTGTTTTTT. This encodes CASSPVGGANSNTGELFF.

The gene calls are TRBV5-6 and TRBJ2-3; 8 bases fit TRBD1. The ends lost 0 bases at V and 6 bases at J; junction bases unmatched: 6. The germline V gene has CDR1 SGHDT and CDR2 YYEEEE. The CDR3 is 15 residues long. The DNA of the CDR3 is TGTGCCAGCAGCTTGGCCGGGACAGGCGGTGATACGCAGTATTTT. It is translated as CASSLAGTGGDTQYF.

This clone was seen a single time. The chain recombines TRBV19 with TRBJ1-2, with a tentative D call TRBD1 (6 bases). The CDR3 length is 15 residues. Germline V gene lookup returns CDR1 LNHDA and CDR2 SQIVND (reference sequence). V was shortened by 5 bases and J by 5 bases, with 18 bases between the two germline ends. The CDR3 region is CASSSQTGYSYGYTF. The CDR3 DNA sequence: TGTGCCAGTAGTTCACAGACAGGCTACTCTTATGGCTACACCTTC.

The chain uses TRBV28 and TRBJ2-7; 10 bases align to TRBD1. CDR1 and CDR2 from the germline V gene are MDHEN and SYDVKM. This CDR3 contains 14 residues. The ends lost 5 bases at V and 5 bases at J; junction bases unmatched: 6. Here the CDR3 DNA reads TGTGCCAGCAGTCCCTCAGGGACAGGGGACGAGCAGTACTTC. It specifies CASSPSGTGDEQYF.

This rearrangement joins TRBV28 to TRBJ1-1; no clear D. The CDR3 covers 13 residues. Germline assignment: CDR1 MDHEN and CDR2 SYDVKM. V was trimmed by 4 bases and J by 8 bases, leaving 14 bases between them. DNA of the CDR3: TGTGCCAGCAGTTCTCCGGGATCATCGGAAGCTTTCTTT. Translating gives CASSSPGSSEAFF.

V and J are TRBV7-3 and TRBJ1-2; the match to TRBD1 covers 7 bases. The CDR3 covers 13 residues. V was pared by 5 bases and J by 3 bases, with 3 bases of the junction left unmatched. The germline V gene has CDR1 SGHTA and CDR2 FQGTGA. The DNA of the CDR3 is TGTGCCAGCAGCCGTACAGGGGACTATGGCTACACCTTC. It yields the protein CASSRTGDYGYTF.